The next 29 T cell receptor beta chains were all read from a single sample in a study of T-cell reconstitution after alpha-beta-depleted transplantation in children. During its preparation, the TCRbeta library received unique molecular identifiers. TCRdb redid the calling of the PCR reads with MiXCR, one entry per CDR3 protein. The sample has about 7,900 distinct CDR3 sequences, approximately 29% seen once; the top ten hold roughly 2%. The material sequenced was peripheral blood, taken 60 days after TCRalphabeta/CD19-depleted stem cell transplant. These receptors came from a boy younger than two who had a stem cell transplant for SCID, so the T cells may come from the graft donor.

The V call is TRBV18, the J call TRBJ2-5; TRBD2 matches 8 bases. Germline V gene sequence: CDR1 KGHSH, CDR2 LQKENI. The ends lost 3 bases at V and 1 base at J; junction bases unmatched: 10. The CDR3 runs 17 residues. This CDR3 reads CASSPRPGLVSQETQYF. CDR3 coding DNA: TGTGCCAGCTCACCTAGACCGGGACTAGTGTCCCAAGAGACCCAGTACTTC.

By proportion, this clonotype is medium-sized (0.01 to 0.1%). The chain couples TRBV7-8 to TRBJ1-4; D is unclear. The CDR3 runs 15 residues. V was shortened by 5 bases and J by 4 bases, with 14 bases between the two germline ends. Germline V gene sequence: CDR1 SGHVS, CDR2 FQNEAQ. CDR3 nucleotides: TGTGCCAGCAGCCCTCGGCGGAGGGATAATGAAAAACTGTTTTTT. Translating it yields CASSPRRRDNEKLFF.

This clonotype showed up many times. This chain joins TRBV5-6 and TRBJ1-2, with a tentative D call TRBD1 (6 bases). The CDR3 has 14 amino acids. CDR1 is SGHDT and CDR2 is YYEEEE in the germline V gene. V dropped 5 bases and J dropped 4 bases, with 15 bases sitting between them. The CDR3 is CASRRGQRLYGYTF. The DNA for the CDR3 is TGTGCCAGCAGGCGCGGACAGAGACTCTATGGCTACACCTTC.

The chain is built from TRBV5-1 and TRBJ2-1; no firm D call. Between the trimmed V and J ends, which lost 5 bases and 5 bases, there was a span of 5 bases. The CDR3 spans 11 residues. Germline assignment: CDR1 SGHRS and CDR2 YFSETQ. The CDR3 nucleotides are TGCGCCAGCAGGGTACACAATGAGCAGTTCTTC. This codes for CASRVHNEQFF.

In this sample, this clonotype turned up many times. The chain is built from TRBV18 and TRBJ2-7; D may be TRBD1 (6 bases). There are 15 residues in the CDR3. V shed 1 base and J shed 4 bases, with 14 bases lying between them. Germline V gene data show CDR1 as KGHSH and CDR2 as LQKENI. CDR3 in amino acids: CASSPRTVLTYEQYF. The CDR3 nucleotides read TGTGCCAGCTCACCACGGACAGTTCTGACTTACGAGCAGTACTTC.

This clonotype was seen ten or more times. DNA of the CDR3: TGTGCCAGCCGACAATCGAACACCGGGGAGCTGTTTTTT. It encodes CASRQSNTGELFF. The V call is TRBV6-6, the J call TRBJ2-2; D remains unclear. V was pared by 8 bases and J by 0 bases, with 7 bases between. This CDR3 region has 13 residues. From germline, CDR1 is MNHNY and CDR2 SVGAGI (reference sequence).

In this sample, this clonotype is medium-sized (0.01 to 0.1%). The chain recombines TRBV5-1 with TRBJ1-6; no clear D. The germline V gene encodes CDR1 SGHRS and CDR2 YFSETQ. The length of the CDR3 is 16 residues. V dropped 1 base and J dropped 7 bases, with 15 bases sitting between them. CDR3 nucleotides: TGCGCCAGCAGCTTGTTCATTCGGGGAGAGAATTCACCCCTCCACTTT. Its protein product is CASSLFIRGENSPLHF.

The V gene is TRBV15, the J gene TRBJ2-1; 8 bases are a match to TRBD2. J gave up 6 bases and V 9 bases, and 7 bases lay outside the gene matches. The CDR3 has 13 residues. The germline CDR1 and CDR2 sequences are LNHNV and YYDKDF (reference sequence). The CDR3 reads CATPGTSLNEQFF. CDR3 nucleotide sequence: TGTGCCACTCCCGGGACTAGTCTCAATGAGCAGTTCTTC.

This clonotype qualifies as medium-sized. This chain uses TRBV10-3 with TRBJ1-6, with a possible D match to TRBD1 (5 bases). The germline V gene encodes CDR1 ENHRY and CDR2 SYGVKD. V lost 4 bases to trimming and J lost 5 bases, with 18 bases between them. The CDR3 length is 17 residues. The CDR3: CAISGGELGPNNSPLHF. CDR3 sequence (DNA): TGTGCCATCAGTGGAGGGGAGTTGGGACCTAATAATTCACCCCTCCACTTT.

This chain joins TRBV7-9 and TRBJ2-5, with TRBD2 matching 7 bases. Germline CDR1 is SEHNR and CDR2 is FQNEAQ (reference sequence). The CDR3 is 15 amino acids. The V and J ends lost 1 base and 4 bases, in that order; junction bases with no gene match: 6. The CDR3 DNA sequence: TGTGCCAGCAGCTTAGTGGCGGGGGTGAGAGAGACCCAGTACTTC. The encoded protein is CASSLVAGVRETQYF.

The chain couples TRBV24-1 to TRBJ2-3; 7 bases map to TRBD1. This CDR3 has 16 amino acids. Losses at the gene ends were 4 bases for V and 3 bases for J; bases not matched to a gene: 9. Germline V gene lookup returns CDR1 KGHDR and CDR2 SFDVKD. CDR3 nucleotides: TGTGCCACCAGTGACAACAGGGGATTTAGAACAGATACGCAGTATTTT. Translated: CATSDNRGFRTDTQYF.

The chain is built from TRBV7-9 and TRBJ2-2; D unclear. This CDR3 comprises 12 residues. The germline V gene has CDR1 SEHNR and CDR2 FQNEAQ (reference sequence). Trimming took 5 bases from V and 2 from J, leaving 3 bases between them. The CDR3 sequence is CASSLNTGELFF. CDR3 nucleotides: TGTGCCAGCAGCCTAAACACCGGGGAGCTGTTTTTT.

This clonotype rates as medium-sized. The chain joins TRBV7-8 to TRBJ1-5, with 7 bases that match TRBD1. Germline assignment: CDR1 SGHVS and CDR2 FQNEAQ. V was pared by 4 bases and J by 7 bases, with 10 bases of the junction left unmatched. The CDR3 extends over 15 amino acids. The CDR3 is CASSSVKGAGQPQHF. The DNA of the CDR3 is TGTGCCAGCAGCTCCGTTAAGGGGGCAGGCCAGCCCCAGCATTTT.

The V gene is TRBV7-9, the J gene TRBJ2-3; 9 bases line up with TRBD1. There are 13 residues in the CDR3. Germline CDR1 is SEHNR and CDR2 is FQNEAQ (reference sequence). V lost 9 bases to trimming and J lost 4 bases; unmatched junction nucleotides: 5. As DNA, the CDR3 is TGTGCCAGGTCGACAGGGGGGGCAGATACGCAGTATTTT. Its protein product is CARSTGGADTQYF.

This clonotype has at least ten counts. The CDR3 region is CASGLAREKLFF. The CDR3 region has the DNA TGTGCTAGTGGTTTGGCAAGGGAAAAACTGTTTTTT. The chain has TRBV12-5 and TRBJ1-4; D gene unclear. The CDR3 runs 12 residues. Germline CDR1 is LGHNT and CDR2 is FRNRAP. Trimming pared 1 base from V and 8 bases from J, leaving 5 bases between.

This chain uses TRBV5-1 with TRBJ2-5; 11 bases line up with TRBD2. This CDR3 is 15 amino acids long. V lost 0 bases and J lost 4; bases outside the gene matches: 2. CDR1 SGHRS and CDR2 YFSETQ come from the germline V gene. The CDR3 region has the DNA TGCGCCAGCAGCTTGGGACTAGCGGGAATAGAGACCCAGTACTTC. Amino acids: CASSLGLAGIETQYF.

This clonotype was seen ten or more times. This chain uses TRBV6-5 with TRBJ1-6; the D gene is possibly TRBD1 (5 bases). Germline assignment: CDR1 MNHEY and CDR2 SVGAGI. The CDR3 is 18 residues long. V gave up 4 bases and J gave up 0 bases, with 16 bases separating them. This CDR3 is CASSWTPQGFSYNSPLHF. The CDR3 region has the DNA TGTGCCAGCAGTTGGACACCCCAGGGATTCTCCTATAATTCACCCCTCCACTTT.

The rearrangement joins TRBV15 to TRBJ2-2; tentative D call: TRBD1 (6 bases). The V and J ends lost 9 bases and 0 bases respectively, with 20 bases between them. CDR1 is LNHNV and CDR2 is YYDKDF in the germline V gene (reference sequence). The CDR3 is made up of 17 amino acids. CDR3 sequence: CATTPRGDRPNTGELFF. Here the CDR3 DNA reads TGTGCCACTACTCCTCGCGGCGACAGGCCGAACACCGGGGAGCTGTTTTTT. Full variable domain (missing parts from reference TRBV15 and TRBJ2-2): DAMVIQNPRYQVTQFGKPVTLSCSQTLNHNVMYWYQQKSSQAPKLLFHYYDKDFNNEADTPDNFQSRRPNTSFCFLDIRSPGLGDTAMYLCATTPRGDRPNTGELFFGEGSRLTVL.

By share, this clonotype counts as medium-sized. The V and J genes are TRBV12-3 or TRBV12-4 and TRBJ2-5, with D possibly matching TRBD1 (6 bases). This CDR3 spans 17 amino acids. V shed 8 bases and J shed 4 bases, with 26 bases lying between them. CDR3 region: CASGDSGNRARGETQYF. The CDR3 DNA follows: TGTGCCAGCGGCGATTCTGGAAACAGGGCCCGAGGAGAGACCCAGTACTTC.

This clonotype occurred many times. The CDR3 nucleotides read TGTGCCAACTACTATACAGGGATGGGCACTGAAGCTTTCTTT. This gives the protein CANYYTGMGTEAFF. The gene calls are TRBV5-6 and TRBJ1-1; D perhaps matches TRBD1 (6 bases). Germline CDR1 is SGHDT and CDR2 is YYEEEE. With 9 bases removed from V and 4 bases from J, the gap between germline ends came to 19 bases. This CDR3 has 14 residues.

A few counts support this clonotype. The rearrangement uses TRBV28 and TRBJ2-1; 9 bases are a match to TRBD1. From germline, CDR1 is MDHEN and CDR2 SYDVKM. The CDR3 is 17 amino acids. Trimming at V came to 9 bases and at J to 3 bases, leaving 15 bases not matched to a gene. The CDR3 is CARGEERRDRDYNEQFF. CDR3 nucleotide sequence: TGTGCCAGGGGCGAAGAGCGACGGGACAGGGACTACAATGAGCAGTTCTTC. The full variable domain, with the rest looked up from reference TRBV28 and TRBJ2-1, is DVKVTQSSRYLVKRTGEKVFLECVQDMDHENMFWYRQDPGLGLRLIYFSYDVKMKEKGDIPEGYSVSREKKERFSLILESASTNQTSMYLCARGEERRDRDYNEQFFGPGTRLTVL.

V gene TRBV20-1 combines with J gene TRBJ2-7; no reliable D call. V was shortened by 6 bases and J by 2 bases, with 11 bases between the two germline ends. The CDR3 spans 12 residues. Germline assignment: CDR1 DFQATT and CDR2 SNEGSKA (reference sequence). CDR3 in amino acids: CSARIPPYEQYF. CDR3 DNA: TGCAGTGCCAGAATACCCCCCTACGAGCAGTACTTC.

The chain combines TRBV3-1 with TRBJ1-6; tentative D call: TRBD1 (6 bases). The CDR3 covers 15 residues. With 1 base removed from V and 7 bases from J, the gap between germline ends came to 11 bases. In germline, CDR1 is LGHDT, CDR2 YNNKEL (reference sequence). In DNA form, the CDR3 reads TGTGCCAGCAGCCAAGGTCAGGGGCGGAATTCACCCCTCCACTTT. Residues: CASSQGQGRNSPLHF.

This clonotype is categorized as medium-sized. V is TRBV7-9 and J is TRBJ2-7; 7 bases agree with TRBD2. Germline loops: CDR1 SEHNR, CDR2 FQNEAQ (reference sequence). Trimming at V came to 9 bases and at J to 9 bases, leaving 11 bases not matched to a gene. The CDR3 length is 12 residues. The CDR3 sequence is CASNGGRLVQYF. The CDR3 DNA reads as TGTGCCAGTAACGGCGGGAGACTAGTGCAGTACTTC.

In its sample, this clonotype was seen many times. The gene calls are TRBV2 and TRBJ1-6, with 9 nucleotides matching TRBD1. CDR1 and CDR2 from the germline V gene are SNHLY and FYNNEI. Trimming took 5 bases from V and 9 from J; bases not matched to a gene: 23. CDR3 length: 20 amino acids. CDR3 sequence reads: CASSRRPEVETGGESSPLHF. The DNA for the CDR3 is TGTGCCAGCAGTCGTAGGCCAGAAGTTGAGACAGGGGGGGAAAGTTCACCCCTCCACTTT.

This clonotype has a count of ten or more. This chain joins TRBV6-5 and TRBJ2-7, with 12 bases lining up with TRBD1. CDR1 and CDR2 from the germline V gene are MNHEY and SVGAGI. CDR3 length: 19 amino acids. The V gene end was trimmed by 2 bases and the J gene end by 5 bases; junction bases not matched to a gene: 16. The CDR3 sequence: CASSYRQGTGGCRRDEQYF. The CDR3 region has the DNA TGTGCCAGCAGTTACCGACAAGGGACAGGGGGCTGCCGGAGGGACGAGCAGTACTTC.

By share, this clonotype ranks as medium-sized. The chain is built from TRBV5-5 and TRBJ2-1, with 11 bases matching TRBD2. The CDR3 is made up of 16 amino acids. CDR1 is SGHKS and CDR2 is YYEKEE in the germline V gene (reference sequence). The junction had 6 bases not matched to a gene; V was cut back by 3 bases and J by 4 bases. The CDR3 bases are TGTGCCAGCAGCTGCCCTAGCGGGGGGAATTACAATGAGCAGTTCTTC. Amino acids: CASSCPSGGNYNEQFF.

The chain uses TRBV4-1 and TRBJ2-1, with a possible D match to TRBD2 (5 bases). Germline V gene sequence: CDR1 MGHRA, CDR2 YSYEKL. The CDR3 is 15 amino acids. V was pared by 7 bases and J by 1 base, with 14 bases between. For the CDR3, the DNA is TGCGCCAGCACTTCCTATACGGGGTCCTACAATGAGCAGTTCTTC. Protein: CASTSYTGSYNEQFF.

This clonotype was picked up many times. This chain links TRBV27 with TRBJ1-1; TRBD1 is a possible D gene (6 bases). The CDR3 spans 14 residues. CDR1 is MNHEY and CDR2 is SMNVEV in the germline V gene (reference sequence). The V end was cut by 5 bases, the J end by 1 base, with 11 bases between. The CDR3: CASSRDRRNTEAFF. The CDR3 DNA sequence: TGTGCCAGCAGTCGCGACAGGAGGAACACTGAAGCTTTCTTT.